This TCR beta chain was captured by sequencing in a study of blood T cell repertoires in COVID-19. Looking at the study overall: The United States, Italy and Spain were the sources of the acute and convalescent COVID-19 samples. T cells, B-cell-depleted T cells, or PBMCs supplied cDNA or gDNA.

Trimming left V 2 bases short and J 9 bases short, with 19 bases between. Germline values: CDR1 MDHEN, CDR2 SYDVKM. The CDR3 runs to 15 residues. Original analysis: Estimated nucleated cell counts came from reference gene primer amplification. Measured with immunoSEQ multiplex PCR; TCRdb has only the in-frame clones, and not every one. That table gives V, J and clone size, and the DNA gave D and trimming. The table includes fewer than 55,000 clones, about 82% detected once. This chain uses TRBV28 with TRBJ1-1; D ambiguous. This sequence was found in a woman aged 60-75 years with acute or convalescent COVID-19. The sequenced material came from peripheral blood. CDR3 in amino acids: CASSLDENPAEKAFF. The CDR3 region has the DNA TGTGCCAGCAGTTTAGATGAGAATCCGGCGGAGAAAGCTTTCTTT. Using reference TRBV28 and TRBJ1-1 for the parts outside the CDR3, the full variable domain is DVKVTQSSRYLVKRTGEKVFLECVQDMDHENMFWYRQDPGLGLRLIYFSYDVKMKEKGDIPEGYSVSREKKERFSLILESASTNQTSMYLCASSLDENPAEKAFFGQGTRLTVV.